The T cell receptor beta chain described here comes from a study of OX40 agonist ivuxolimab in advanced cancers. About the study: In this cohort, patients received ivuxolimab, an agonistic anti-OX40 (CD134) antibody.

Germline lookup yields CDR1 SEHNR and CDR2 FQNEAQ (reference sequence). The CDR3 has 14 residues. The V and J ends lost 2 bases and 12 bases respectively, with 18 bases between them. Prior autoimmune disease or systemic immunosuppression barred patients. The assay was immunoSEQ multiplex PCR, and TCRdb's table has in-frame clones only and misses some. The sample contains about 58,000 clones, just over 85% of which appear only once. Sequenced material: CD4+ or CD8+ T cells sorted from blood, taken in a trial of the OX40 agonist ivuxolimab. The chain employs TRBV7-9 and TRBJ2-3, with D perhaps matching TRBD1 or TRBD2 (5 bases each). The sequence was collected from an adult with an advanced solid tumor such as melanoma, head and neck, liver or kidney cancer. Here the CDR3 reads CASSLTPGTLPQYF. CDR3 DNA: TGTGCCAGCAGCTTAACCCCAGGGACCCTCCCCCAGTATTTT. Variable domain in full (rest from reference TRBV7-9 and TRBJ2-3): DTGVSQNPRHKITKRGQNVTFRCDPISEHNRLYWYRQTLGQGPEFLTYFQNEAQLEKSRLLSDRFSAERPKGSFSTLEIQRTEQGDSAMYLCASSLTPGTLPQYFGPGTRLTVL.